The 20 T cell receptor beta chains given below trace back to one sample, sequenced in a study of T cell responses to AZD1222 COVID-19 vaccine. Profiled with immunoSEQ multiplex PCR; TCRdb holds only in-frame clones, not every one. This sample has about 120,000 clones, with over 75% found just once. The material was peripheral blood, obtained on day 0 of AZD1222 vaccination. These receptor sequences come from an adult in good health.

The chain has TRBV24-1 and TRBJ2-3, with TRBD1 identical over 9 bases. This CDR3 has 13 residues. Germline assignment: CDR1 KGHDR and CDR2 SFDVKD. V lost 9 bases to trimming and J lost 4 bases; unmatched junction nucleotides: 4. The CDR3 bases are TGTGCCACCTCCAGGACAGGGGCAGATACGCAGTATTTT. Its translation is CATSRTGADTQYF.

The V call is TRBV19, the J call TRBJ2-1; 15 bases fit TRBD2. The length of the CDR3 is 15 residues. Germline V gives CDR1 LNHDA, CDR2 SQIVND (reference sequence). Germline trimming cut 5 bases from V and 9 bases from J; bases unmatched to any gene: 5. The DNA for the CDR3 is TGTGCCAGTAGTCCCTGGACTAGCGGGAGGGTTGAGCAGTTCTTC. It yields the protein CASSPWTSGRVEQFF.

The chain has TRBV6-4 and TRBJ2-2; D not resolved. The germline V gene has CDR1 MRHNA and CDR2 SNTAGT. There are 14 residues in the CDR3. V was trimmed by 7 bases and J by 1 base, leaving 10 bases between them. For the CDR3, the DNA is TGTGCCAGCAAGCTCTTCTGGAACACCGGGGAGCTGTTTTTT. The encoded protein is CASKLFWNTGELFF.

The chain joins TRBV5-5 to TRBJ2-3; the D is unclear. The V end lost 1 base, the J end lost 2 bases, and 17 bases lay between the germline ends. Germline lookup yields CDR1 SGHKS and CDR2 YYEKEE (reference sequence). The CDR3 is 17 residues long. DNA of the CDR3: TGTGCCAGCAGCTTGAGCTGGCCCACTATACTCACAGATACGCAGTATTTT. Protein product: CASSLSWPTILTDTQYF.

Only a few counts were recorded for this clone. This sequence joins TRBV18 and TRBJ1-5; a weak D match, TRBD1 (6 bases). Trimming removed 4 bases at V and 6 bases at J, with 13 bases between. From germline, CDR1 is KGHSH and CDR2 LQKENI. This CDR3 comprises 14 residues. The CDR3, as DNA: TGTGCCAGCTCACTCAGGGGTAGCGGTCAGCCCCAGCATTTT. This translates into CASSLRGSGQPQHF.

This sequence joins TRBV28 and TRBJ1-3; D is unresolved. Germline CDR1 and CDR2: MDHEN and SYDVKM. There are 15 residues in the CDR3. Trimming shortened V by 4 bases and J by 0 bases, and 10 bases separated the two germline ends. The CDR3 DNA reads TGTGCCAGCAGTTCTCTAGCCATCTCTGGAAACACCATATATTTT. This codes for CASSSLAISGNTIYF.

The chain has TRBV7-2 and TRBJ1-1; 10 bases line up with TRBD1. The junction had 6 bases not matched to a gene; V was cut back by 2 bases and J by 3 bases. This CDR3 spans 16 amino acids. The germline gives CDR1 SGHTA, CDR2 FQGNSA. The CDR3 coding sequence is TGTGCCAGCAGCTTACAGGGACAGGGGATCGACACTGAAGCTTTCTTT. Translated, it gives CASSLQGQGIDTEAFF.

This CDR3 reads CASSLAYRGNQPQHF. For the CDR3, the DNA is TGTGCCAGCAGCTTAGCGTACAGGGGGAATCAGCCCCAGCATTTT. J is TRBJ1-5 and V is TRBV7-2; 8 nucleotides agree with TRBD1. The CDR3 sequence is 15 residues long. V lost 0 bases, J lost 4 bases, and 2 bases stayed unmatched. Germline CDR1 and CDR2: SGHTA and FQGNSA.

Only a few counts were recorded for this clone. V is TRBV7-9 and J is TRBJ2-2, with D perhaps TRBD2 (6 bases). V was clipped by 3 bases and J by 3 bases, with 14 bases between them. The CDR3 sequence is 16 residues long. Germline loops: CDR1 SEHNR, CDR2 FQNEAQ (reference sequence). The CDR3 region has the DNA TGTGCCAGCAGCTTTTGGACGACTAGTCACACCGGGGAGCTGTTTTTT. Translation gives CASSFWTTSHTGELFF.

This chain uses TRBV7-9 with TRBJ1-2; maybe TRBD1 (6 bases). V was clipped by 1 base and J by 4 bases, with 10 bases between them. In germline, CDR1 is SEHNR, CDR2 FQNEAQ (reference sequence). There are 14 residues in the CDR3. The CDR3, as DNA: TGTGCCAGCAGCTTAGACGGGGGGCCCTATGGCTACACCTTC. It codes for CASSLDGGPYGYTF.

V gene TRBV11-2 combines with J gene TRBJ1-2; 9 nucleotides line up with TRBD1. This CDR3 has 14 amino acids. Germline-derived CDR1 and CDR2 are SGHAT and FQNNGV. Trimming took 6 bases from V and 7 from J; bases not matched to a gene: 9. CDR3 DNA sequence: TGTGCCAGCAGTCGGGACAGGGAGCCGAGTGGCTACACCTTC. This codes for CASSRDREPSGYTF.

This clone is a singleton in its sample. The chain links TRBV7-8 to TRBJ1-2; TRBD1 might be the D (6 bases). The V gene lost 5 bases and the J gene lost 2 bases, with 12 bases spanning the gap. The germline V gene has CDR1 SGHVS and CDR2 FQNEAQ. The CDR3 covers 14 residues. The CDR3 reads CASSRGQQNYGYTF. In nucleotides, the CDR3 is TGTGCCAGCAGCCGAGGACAGCAAAACTATGGCTACACCTTC.

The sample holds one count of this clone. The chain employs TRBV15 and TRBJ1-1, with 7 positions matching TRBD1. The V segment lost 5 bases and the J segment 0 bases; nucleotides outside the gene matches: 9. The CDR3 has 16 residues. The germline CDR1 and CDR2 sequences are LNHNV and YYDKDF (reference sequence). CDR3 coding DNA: TGTGCCACCAGCGCCCCGGGGACAGTGCTGAACACTGAAGCTTTCTTT. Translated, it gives CATSAPGTVLNTEAFF.

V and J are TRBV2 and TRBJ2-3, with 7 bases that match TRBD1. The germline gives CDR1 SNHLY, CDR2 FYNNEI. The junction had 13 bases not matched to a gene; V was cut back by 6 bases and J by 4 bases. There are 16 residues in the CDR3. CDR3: CASSLEQGLAADTQYF. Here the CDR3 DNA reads TGTGCCAGCAGCCTGGAACAGGGGTTGGCGGCAGATACGCAGTATTTT. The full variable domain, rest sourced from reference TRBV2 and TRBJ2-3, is EPEVTQTPSHQVTQMGQEVILRCVPISNHLYFYWYRQILGQKVEFLVSFYNNEISEKSEIFDDQFSVERPDGSNFTLKIRSTKLEDSAMYFCASSLEQGLAADTQYFGPGTRLTVL.

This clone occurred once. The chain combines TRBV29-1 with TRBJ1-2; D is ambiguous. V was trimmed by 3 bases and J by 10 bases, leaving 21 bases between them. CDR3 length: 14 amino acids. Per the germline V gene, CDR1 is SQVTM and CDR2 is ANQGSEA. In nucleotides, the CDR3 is TGCAGCGTTGATGCCCCTCGTGGTAGGACCCCCTACACCTTC. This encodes CSVDAPRGRTPYTF.

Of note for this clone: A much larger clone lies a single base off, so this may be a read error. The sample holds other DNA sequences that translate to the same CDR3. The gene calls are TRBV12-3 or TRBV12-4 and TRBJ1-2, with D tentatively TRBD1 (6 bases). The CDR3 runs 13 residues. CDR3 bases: TGTGCCAGCAGTCAACTAACAGGGTATGGTTACACCTTC. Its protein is CASSQLTGYGYTF.

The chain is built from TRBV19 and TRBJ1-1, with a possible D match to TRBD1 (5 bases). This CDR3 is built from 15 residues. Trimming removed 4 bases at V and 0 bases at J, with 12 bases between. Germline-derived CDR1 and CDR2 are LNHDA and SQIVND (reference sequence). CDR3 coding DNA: TGTGCCAGTAGTACCCGGGACGGGCTGAACACTGAAGCTTTCTTT. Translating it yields CASSTRDGLNTEAFF.

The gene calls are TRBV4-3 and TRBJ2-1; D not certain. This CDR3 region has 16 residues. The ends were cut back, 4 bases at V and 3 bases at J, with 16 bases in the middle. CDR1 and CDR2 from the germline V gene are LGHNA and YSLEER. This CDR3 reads CASSPSYTGNYNEQFF. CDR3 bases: TGCGCCAGCAGCCCCTCTTACACCGGAAACTACAATGAGCAGTTCTTC.

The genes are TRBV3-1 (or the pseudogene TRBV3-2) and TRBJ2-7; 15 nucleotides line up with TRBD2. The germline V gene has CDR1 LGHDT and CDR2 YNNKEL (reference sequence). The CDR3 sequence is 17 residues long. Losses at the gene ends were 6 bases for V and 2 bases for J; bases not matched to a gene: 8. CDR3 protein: CASSRTSGGASTYEQYF. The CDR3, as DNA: TGTGCCAGCAGTCGGACTAGCGGGGGGGCCTCTACCTACGAGCAGTACTTC.

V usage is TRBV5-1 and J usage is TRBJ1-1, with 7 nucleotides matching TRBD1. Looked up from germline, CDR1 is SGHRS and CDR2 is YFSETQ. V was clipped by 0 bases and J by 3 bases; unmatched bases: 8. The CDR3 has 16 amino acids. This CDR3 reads CASSLAVGGTDTEAFF. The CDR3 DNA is TGCGCCAGCAGCTTGGCCGTCGGGGGGACAGACACTGAAGCTTTCTTT.